This section outlines one T cell receptor (beta chain) sequence together with its context. The antigen is not known. The data are from a study of neoadjuvant anti-PD-1 for oral cavity cancer. Study at large: Before surgery, most patients got three to four biweekly 3 mg/kg nivolumab doses. Patients without progression got a fourth dose around day 43.

The CDR3 has 15 residues. CDR1 and CDR2 (germline): SGDLS, YYNGEE. The V segment lost 0 bases and the J segment 4 bases; nucleotides outside the gene matches: 3. Study conclusions and caveats: TCR analyses covered only a few patients per response group.

Profiled with immunoSEQ multiplex PCR; TCRdb holds only in-frame clones, not every one. The sample comprises 15,000 to 20,000 clones, 65% to 70% of which are singletons, and approximately 2.4% rests with the top ten. This clonotype was sampled from a person aged 35 to 85 with oral cavity squamous cell carcinoma. The gene calls are TRBV9 and TRBJ2-5; 10 positions agree with TRBD2. The input for sequencing was PBMCs, taken before nivolumab (anti-PD-1) treatment. Here the CDR3 reads CASSVVAGGRETQYF. The CDR3 DNA sequence: TGTGCCAGCAGCGTAGTAGCGGGAGGTCGAGAGACCCAGTACTTC.